A single sample gave rise to the 22 T cell receptor beta chains below, sequenced in a study of response to subunit inactivated influenza vaccine. TCRdb itself ran the RT-PCR reads through MiXCR, one entry per CDR3 protein. The table has fewer than 600,000 distinct CDR3 sequences, roughly 7.6% seen once. The sequencing here drew on PBMCs from blood, taken less than 30 months after vaccination. The receptors were sampled from a man in his fifties or sixties who received an inactivated influenza vaccine.

This clonotype turned up a few times. This chain joins TRBV20-1 and TRBJ2-7; the match to TRBD2 covers 9 bases. There are 15 residues in the CDR3. Losses at the gene ends were 4 bases for V and 0 bases for J; bases not matched to a gene: 7. Germline lookup yields CDR1 DFQATT and CDR2 SNEGSKA (reference sequence). The CDR3 sequence: CSATGGSGSSYEQYF. CDR3 sequence (DNA): TGCAGTGCTACCGGGGGTAGCGGGAGCTCCTACGAGCAGTACTTC.

This clonotype was seen many times. V usage is TRBV20-1 and J usage is TRBJ1-1; D is unresolved. CDR1 DFQATT and CDR2 SNEGSKA come from the germline V gene (reference sequence). Trimming pared 6 bases from V and 8 bases from J, leaving 13 bases between. The CDR3 is 11 residues long. The CDR3 sequence is CSAGGPPEAFF. The CDR3 DNA follows: TGCAGTGCGGGTGGGCCCCCCGAAGCTTTCTTT.

This clonotype was found a few times. The CDR3 bases are TGTGCCAGCAGTTTAGGGGACAGGGTGAATTCACCCCTCCACTTT. This gives the protein CASSLGDRVNSPLHF. This chain joins TRBV28 and TRBJ1-6; TRBD1 agrees at 9 bases. The V and J ends lost 2 bases and 7 bases, in that order; junction bases with no gene match: 3. In germline, CDR1 is MDHEN, CDR2 SYDVKM. The CDR3 is made up of 15 amino acids.

This clonotype has at least ten counts. The chain has TRBV14 and TRBJ2-4; 10 bases match TRBD1. Germline loops: CDR1 SGHDN, CDR2 FVKESK. V lost 4 bases, J lost 16 bases, and 10 bases stayed unmatched. The length of the CDR3 is 13 residues. For the CDR3, the DNA is TGTGCCAGCAGCCTAACAGGGACAGGGGTCTGCTACTTC. Translation gives CASSLTGTGVCYF. The whole variable domain, filled in from reference TRBV14 and TRBJ2-4, reads EAGVTQFPSHSVIEKGQTVTLRCDPISGHDNLYWYRRVMGKEIKFLLHFVKESKQDESGMPNNRFLAERTGGTYSTLKVQPAELEDSGVYFCASSLTGTGVCYFGAGTRLSVL.

This sequence joins TRBV6-5 and TRBJ2-6; D call uncertain. CDR3 length: 16 residues. Germline V gene lookup returns CDR1 MNHEY and CDR2 SVGAGI. Trimming shortened V by 0 bases and J by 0 bases, and 6 bases separated the two germline ends. The CDR3: CASSYSTNSGANVLTF. CDR3 DNA: TGTGCCAGCAGTTACTCTACCAACTCTGGGGCCAACGTCCTGACTTTC.

This clonotype occurred many times. This chain uses TRBV7-6 with TRBJ2-1, with D unclear. The CDR3 is 13 residues long. Germline V gene data show CDR1 as SGHVS and CDR2 as FNYEAQ. V lost 6 bases to trimming and J lost 6 bases, with 12 bases between them. The CDR3 nucleotides read TGTGCCAGCAGTTCTGTAGGCCTCAATGAGCAGTTCTTC. This gives the protein CASSSVGLNEQFF.

This clonotype was seen ten or more times. The V and J genes are TRBV6-2 or TRBV6-3 and TRBJ2-6; no firm D call. The length of the CDR3 is 17 residues. V gave up 2 bases and J gave up 4 bases, with 15 bases separating them. Per the germline V gene, CDR1 is MNHEY and CDR2 is SVGEGT. The CDR3 DNA reads TGTGCCAGCAGTTACCAGAGGAGAACATCAGGGGCCAACGTCCTGACTTTC. Its protein is CASSYQRRTSGANVLTF.

For this clonotype: A junction boundary mismatches the germline segment, possibly from a read error. The chain has TRBV2 and TRBJ2-1, with 8 bases matching TRBD1. The CDR3 spans 15 residues. CDR1 and CDR2 from the germline V gene are SNHLY and FYNNEI. CDR3 DNA sequence: TGTGCCAGCAGGGGGGACAGGAGCTCCTACGATGAGCAGTTCTTC. It yields the protein CASRGDRSSYDEQFF.

This chain uses TRBV6-1 with TRBJ2-5; TRBD2 might be the D (5 bases). Germline-derived CDR1 and CDR2 are MNHNS and SASEGT. This CDR3 is built from 16 residues. V shed 6 bases and J shed 1 base, with 18 bases lying between them. The CDR3 bases are TGTGCCAGCAGGCCCGATGGAGGCAGTCTCCAAGAGACCCAGTACTTC. It is translated as CASRPDGGSLQETQYF.

This clonotype was seen more than once but under ten times. The DNA for the CDR3 is TGTGCCAGCAGAGCCGACAGGGCAAAAAATTCACCCCTCCACTTT. It is translated as CASRADRAKNSPLHF. The chain links TRBV27 to TRBJ1-6, with TRBD1 matching 7 bases. The germline gives CDR1 MNHEY, CDR2 SMNVEV (reference sequence). V lost 6 bases, J lost 7 bases, and 9 bases stayed unmatched. This CDR3 has 15 amino acids.

Many counts were recorded for this clonotype. V and J are TRBV12-3 or TRBV12-4 and TRBJ2-3; 8 nucleotides align to TRBD2. There are 16 residues in the CDR3. The J segment lost 0 bases and the V segment lost 9 bases, leaving 11 bases of the junction unmatched. CDR3 sequence: CASRKRGGLSTDTQYF. The CDR3 DNA reads TGTGCCAGTAGGAAACGGGGGGGGCTAAGCACAGATACGCAGTATTTT.

Concerning this clonotype: Since a much larger clone is just one base distant, this may be a read error. The chain links TRBV4-1 to TRBJ2-1, with D perhaps matching TRBD1 (5 bases). The CDR3 consists of 15 residues. Germline V CDR1 and CDR2: MGHRA, YSYEKL. The CDR3 loop is CASSHDDSSYNEQLF. In DNA form, the CDR3 reads TGCGCCAGCAGCCATGACGACAGTTCCTACAATGAGCAGCTCTTC.

The chain recombines TRBV20-1 with TRBJ1-2; the D is unclear. Per the germline V gene, CDR1 is DFQATT and CDR2 is SNEGSKA (reference sequence). The CDR3 is 13 amino acids. V lost 5 bases and J lost 1, with 11 bases in between. CDR3 sequence (DNA): TGCAGTGCTGCTGACATTCTTAACTATGGCTACACCTTC. It translates to CSAADILNYGYTF.

This clonotype has more than one count but fewer than ten. The J gene is TRBJ1-1, the V gene TRBV29-1; D is undetermined. Germline-derived CDR1 and CDR2 are SQVTM and ANQGSEA. The V end was cut by 3 bases, the J end by 0 bases, with 14 bases between. This CDR3 contains 15 residues. The CDR3 is CSVDKHTTMNTEAFF. The CDR3, as DNA: TGCAGCGTTGATAAACACACTACTATGAACACTGAAGCTTTCTTT.

This clonotype has ten or more counts. This chain joins TRBV18 and TRBJ2-1, with D possibly matching TRBD2 (6 bases). The CDR3 is 14 residues long. Trimming took off 3 bases at V and 5 bases at J, with 11 bases between the two ends. Germline V lookup: CDR1 KGHSH, CDR2 LQKENI. The CDR3 reads CASSPELANNEQFF. DNA of the CDR3: TGTGCCAGCTCACCCGAGCTAGCGAACAATGAGCAGTTCTTC.

The chain couples TRBV20-1 to TRBJ2-4; no clear D gene. Germline CDR1 and CDR2: DFQATT and SNEGSKA (reference sequence). This CDR3 spans 12 amino acids. With 0 bases removed from V and 6 bases from J, the gap between germline ends came to 6 bases. CDR3 protein: CSARDLTNIQYF. CDR3 in DNA: TGCAGTGCTAGAGATCTCACAAACATTCAGTACTTC.

The chain is built from TRBV20-1 and TRBJ2-1; TRBD2 might be the D (6 bases). Deletions cut 1 base from V and 2 bases from J, with 15 bases between. CDR1 DFQATT and CDR2 SNEGSKA come from the germline V gene (reference sequence). The CDR3 has 16 amino acids. The CDR3 sequence is CSARGCRGMPYNEQFF. The CDR3 nucleotides are TGCAGTGCTAGAGGCTGCCGCGGGATGCCCTACAATGAGCAGTTCTTC.

CDR3 amino acids: CASSQGQGRDIQYF. CDR3 nucleotide sequence: TGTGCCAGCAGCCAGGGACAGGGGAGGGACATTCAGTACTTC. This chain uses TRBV12-3 or TRBV12-4 with TRBJ2-4, with 10 bases that match TRBD1. After removal of 6 bases from V and 8 bases from J, the junction contained 7 bases not matched to a gene. The CDR3 sequence is 14 residues long.

This clonotype was found a few times. The DNA for the CDR3 is TGCAGTGCTAGAGATTTGTTAGGCAACACCATATATTTT. Its protein is CSARDLLGNTIYF. V is TRBV20-1 and J is TRBJ1-3; D unresolved. Between the trimmed V and J ends, which lost 0 bases and 7 bases, there was a span of 10 bases. Looked up from germline, CDR1 is DFQATT and CDR2 is SNEGSKA (reference sequence). The CDR3 length is 13 residues.

This clonotype was detected only a few times. The rearrangement links TRBV30 to TRBJ1-4; D is unresolved. The germline CDR1 and CDR2 sequences are GTSNPN and SVGIG (reference sequence). V lost 2 bases to trimming and J lost 6 bases, with 13 bases between them. CDR3 size: 14 residues. The chain's CDR3 is CAWSTGRTDEKLFF. CDR3 nucleotide sequence: TGTGCCTGGAGTACCGGGCGTACGGATGAAAAACTGTTTTTT.

This clonotype has a count of ten or more. The CDR3 DNA reads as TGCAGTGCTAGAAGGAGGGGTGAAGGTTCACCCCTCCACTTT. This encodes CSARRRGEGSPLHF. The chain is built from TRBV20-1 and TRBJ1-6; D might be TRBD1 (5 bases). Germline assignment: CDR1 DFQATT and CDR2 SNEGSKA (reference sequence). This CDR3 region has 14 residues. V was trimmed by 2 bases and J by 9 bases, leaving 14 bases between them.

The gene calls are TRBV28 and TRBJ2-7; TRBD1 matches 7 bases. Germline V gives CDR1 MDHEN, CDR2 SYDVKM. V lost 3 bases to trimming and J lost 5 bases; unmatched junction nucleotides: 4. The CDR3 extends over 13 amino acids. The CDR3 reads CASSFVRGHEQYF. The DNA of the CDR3 is TGTGCCAGCAGTTTTGTAAGGGGGCACGAGCAGTACTTC.